The next 26 T cell receptor beta chains were all read from a single sample in a study of CD8+CD57+ T cells in acquired aplastic anemia. The patients chosen for sequencing had shown expansion of CD8+CD57+ cells (detected by flow cytometry). Genomic DNA acted as the template from which TCR beta VDJ combination and CDR3 sequence profiling were carried out. TCRdb passed the reads through MiXCR, listing each CDR3 protein once. The table has hundreds of thousands of distinct CDR3 sequences, over 25% seen once. The sequenced sample was sorted CD4+, CD8+, or CD8+CD57+ T cells (not recorded which) from PBMCs. Receptors were obtained from a human donor with aplastic anemia.

There are many counts of this clonotype. The chain links TRBV29-1 to TRBJ2-3, with D maybe TRBD1 (6 bases). This CDR3 is 13 amino acids long. V lost 3 bases to trimming and J lost 4 bases, with 11 bases between them. Germline CDR1 SQVTM, CDR2 ANQGSEA. The CDR3 spells CSVDLGAADTQYF. The CDR3 nucleotides are TGCAGCGTTGATCTGGGGGCGGCAGATACGCAGTATTTT.

Ten or more counts support this clonotype. This chain links TRBV7-2 with TRBJ2-7; 9 bases line up with TRBD2. The ends lost 5 bases at V and 2 bases at J; junction bases unmatched: 7. The CDR3 length is 15 residues. From germline, CDR1 is SGHTA and CDR2 FQGNSA. The CDR3 bases are TGTGCCAGCAGCATAGGACTAGCGTCAACCTACGAGCAGTACTTC. Translated, it gives CASSIGLASTYEQYF.

The chain joins TRBV27 to TRBJ1-1; D is ambiguous. The CDR3 has 14 amino acids. With 4 bases removed from V and 4 bases from J, the gap between germline ends came to 13 bases. Germline V CDR1 and CDR2: MNHEY, SMNVEV (reference sequence). The CDR3: CASSYEGIGTEAFF. The CDR3 nucleotides are TGTGCCAGCAGTTACGAGGGCATCGGCACTGAAGCTTTCTTT.

The gene calls are TRBV2 and TRBJ2-3; no definite D call. This CDR3 has 16 amino acids. V lost 2 bases to trimming and J lost 0 bases, with 12 bases between them. Germline CDR1 is SNHLY and CDR2 is FYNNEI. This chain's CDR3 is CASSELADSSTDTQYF. CDR3 coding DNA: TGTGCCAGCAGTGAATTGGCAGATTCGAGCACAGATACGCAGTATTTT.

This clonotype occurred once. J is TRBJ2-7 and V is TRBV27; 12 nucleotides agree with TRBD2. Germline CDR1 and CDR2: MNHEY and SMNVEV (reference sequence). The trim removed 1 base at V and 6 bases at J, leaving 4 bases unmatched. There are 15 residues in the CDR3. The CDR3 sequence: CASSLLTSGSAEQYF. DNA of the CDR3: TGTGCCAGCAGTTTATTGACTAGCGGGAGTGCCGAGCAGTACTTC.

The chain employs TRBV29-1 and TRBJ1-5, with D unresolved. Trimming removed 5 bases from V and 7 bases from J, with 15 bases in between. Germline V gene sequence: CDR1 SQVTM, CDR2 ANQGSEA. The CDR3 covers 13 residues. This chain's CDR3 is CSVRSGSRQPQHF. The DNA for the CDR3 is TGCAGCGTTCGCTCGGGGAGTAGACAGCCCCAGCATTTT. Looking up the rest from reference TRBV29-1 and TRBJ1-5 gives the full variable domain: SAVISQKPSRDICQRGTSLTIQCQVDSQVTMMFWYRQQPGQSLTLIATANQGSEATYESGFVIDKFPISRPNLTFSTLTVSNMSPEDSSIYLCSVRSGSRQPQHFGDGTRLSIL.

The genes are TRBV24-1 and TRBJ2-2, with TRBD2 matching 12 bases. J was trimmed by 5 bases and V by 5 bases; bases with no gene match: 8. CDR3 length: 17 residues. Germline-derived CDR1 and CDR2 are KGHDR and SFDVKD. Here the CDR3 reads CATSGSSGGARTGELFF. As DNA, the CDR3 is TGTGCCACCAGTGGATCTAGCGGGGGGGCGAGGACCGGGGAGCTGTTTTTT.

Comments on this clonotype: A single base separates this from a much larger clone, so it may be a read error. This chain uses TRBV2 with TRBJ2-7; D might be TRBD2 (5 bases). Germline CDR1 SNHLY, CDR2 FYNNEI. The CDR3 covers 13 residues. As DNA, the CDR3 is TGTGCCAGCCTGCAAAGCGGATCCTACGAGCAGTCCTTC. This gives the protein CASLQSGSYEQSF.

This clonotype was detected a few times. A much larger clone is a single base away; this may be a read error. The V call is TRBV29-1, the J call TRBJ2-5; 11 bases are shared with TRBD2. The J segment lost 7 bases and the V segment lost 4 bases, leaving 8 bases of the junction unmatched. In germline, CDR1 is SQVTM, CDR2 ANQGSEA. This CDR3 has 14 amino acids. CDR3 DNA: TGCAGCGTTGGTGGCCTAGCGGGGGGTGGGACCCAGTACTTC. Its protein is CSVGGLAGGGTQYF.

The rearrangement links TRBV2 to TRBJ2-1; TRBD2 agrees at 10 bases. The V gene end was trimmed by 8 bases and the J gene end by 6 bases; junction bases not matched to a gene: 7. The CDR3 covers 14 residues. Germline CDR1 SNHLY, CDR2 FYNNEI. This chain's CDR3 is CASQKRGGTNEQFF. The CDR3 DNA sequence: TGTGCCAGCCAAAAGCGGGGGGGAACCAATGAGCAGTTCTTC.

This clonotype was found once. One junction end does not reproduce the germline sequence, and a read error may be involved. V gene TRBV6-1 combines with J gene TRBJ1-2, with a possible D match to TRBD1 (5 bases). CDR3 size: 15 residues. Germline CDR1 reads MNHNS; CDR2 reads SASEGT. CDR3 in amino acids: CASSQTARRGYGYAF. CDR3 nucleotide sequence: TGTGCCAGCAGTCAGACAGCTCGCCGAGGCTATGGCTACGCCTTC.

The rearrangement joins TRBV15 to TRBJ2-5, with D unclear. The CDR3 consists of 14 residues. The germline CDR1 and CDR2 sequences are LNHNV and YYDKDF (reference sequence). The ends were cut back, 3 bases at V and 5 bases at J, with 13 bases in the middle. This CDR3 is CATSRVSYSETQYF. In nucleotides, the CDR3 is TGTGCCACCAGCAGGGTTAGCTATTCGGAGACCCAGTACTTC.

Note on this clonotype: A much larger clone lies one base from this, so it may be a read error. The CDR3 reads CPSSGDGGNSPLHF. CDR3 nucleotides: TGCCCCAGCAGCGGTGACGGCGGTAATTCACCCCTCCACTTT. V usage is TRBV5-1 and J usage is TRBJ1-6, with D unresolved. This CDR3 is built from 14 residues. CDR1 and CDR2 from the germline V gene are SGHRS and YFSETQ.

This clonotype was recorded at least ten times. The V and J genes are TRBV20-1 and TRBJ1-2; 8 bases map to TRBD1. The V gene's germline CDR1 is DFQATT and CDR2 SNEGSKA (reference sequence). The CDR3 is made up of 13 amino acids. V lost 6 bases and J lost 4; bases outside the gene matches: 7. For the CDR3, the DNA is TGCAGTGCCACGCTCACAGGGGGCTATGGCTACACCTTC. Its protein is CSATLTGGYGYTF.

This clonotype was found many times. The chain couples TRBV15 to TRBJ2-1; TRBD1 is a possible D gene (5 bases). Germline CDR1 and CDR2: LNHNV and YYDKDF (reference sequence). Trimming pared 1 base from V and 3 bases from J, leaving 7 bases between. There are 14 residues in the CDR3. The chain's CDR3 is CATSRGGFYNEQFF. The CDR3 DNA follows: TGTGCCACCAGCAGAGGGGGCTTCTACAATGAGCAGTTCTTC. Full variable domain (remainder filled in from reference TRBV15 and TRBJ2-1): DAMVIQNPRYQVTQFGKPVTLSCSQTLNHNVMYWYQQKSSQAPKLLFHYYDKDFNNEADTPDNFQSRRPNTSFCFLDIRSPGLGDTAMYLCATSRGGFYNEQFFGPGTRLTVL.

For this clonotype: With a much larger clone just one base away, this may be a read error. The chain links TRBV29-1 to TRBJ1-4; D gene ambiguous. This CDR3 is 15 amino acids long. Trimming removed 4 bases at V and 3 bases at J, with 15 bases between. The germline V gene has CDR1 SQVTM and CDR2 ANQGSEA. The CDR3 here is CSVGLLAGPNEKLFF. The CDR3 nucleotides read TGCAGCGTTGGACTCCTGGCGGGCCCTAATGAAAAACTGTTTTTT.

A remark on this clonotype: Given a much more abundant clone one base away, this may be a read error. J is TRBJ2-7 and V is TRBV14; D gene uncertain. V lost 4 bases, J lost 1 base, and 11 bases lay in between. Germline CDR1 reads SGHDN; CDR2 reads FVKESK. CDR3 length: 14 residues. CDR3 sequence reads: CASSPVRRSYEQYF. DNA for the CDR3: TGTGCCAGCAGCCCGGTCAGGAGATCCTACGAGCAGTACTTC.

With respect to this clonotype: A read error may be the cause here, since a much bigger clone is one base away. This chain joins TRBV20-1 and TRBJ2-7; 10 positions agree with TRBD2. The CDR3 totals 17 residues. CDR1 and CDR2 (germline): DFQATT, SNEGSKA (reference sequence). Germline trimming cut 0 bases from V and 6 bases from J; bases unmatched to any gene: 14. The CDR3 loop reads CSARDRVGTSERAEQYF. The CDR3 DNA reads TGCAGTGCTAGAGATCGCGTTGGGACTAGCGAGAGGGCCGAGCAGTACTTC.

This clonotype was picked up many times. J is TRBJ2-7 and V is TRBV20-1; the match to TRBD2 covers 8 bases. J lost 2 bases, V lost 6 bases, and 9 bases had no gene match. Looked up from germline, CDR1 is DFQATT and CDR2 is SNEGSKA (reference sequence). The CDR3 covers 14 residues. The CDR3 protein is CSARPGLVPYEQYF. The CDR3 nucleotides are TGCAGTGCGAGACCGGGACTAGTCCCCTACGAGCAGTACTTC.

V usage is TRBV30 and J usage is TRBJ1-5; TRBD1 might be the D (6 bases). The CDR3 spans 14 residues. Looked up from germline, CDR1 is GTSNPN and CDR2 is SVGIG (reference sequence). Between the trimmed V and J ends, which lost 4 bases and 10 bases, there was a span of 20 bases. CDR3 residues: CAWNGRQGSRPQHF. DNA of the CDR3: TGTGCCTGGAACGGTCGGCAGGGGAGTCGACCCCAGCATTTT.

The chain joins TRBV5-1 to TRBJ2-7; D is undetermined. CDR1 is SGHRS and CDR2 is YFSETQ in the germline V gene. Trimming pared 6 bases from V and 6 bases from J, leaving 13 bases between. The CDR3 covers 12 residues. In DNA form, the CDR3 reads TGCGCCAGCACCCCGCCGGAAGGCGAGCAGTACTTC. This sequence encodes CASTPPEGEQYF.

The rearrangement joins TRBV30 to TRBJ2-5; TRBD1 matches 10 bases. The germline V gene encodes CDR1 GTSNPN and CDR2 SVGIG (reference sequence). The ends lost 2 bases at V and 6 bases at J; junction bases unmatched: 3. The CDR3 extends over 13 amino acids. The CDR3 is CAWSWGQGKTQYF. CDR3 DNA: TGTGCCTGGAGTTGGGGACAGGGGAAGACCCAGTACTTC.

Of note for this clonotype: Just one base apart from a much larger clone, this may be a read error. V usage is TRBV19 and J usage is TRBJ1-4; no firm D call. CDR3 size: 15 residues. Trimming shortened V by 5 bases and J by 7 bases, and 17 bases separated the two germline ends. The germline gives CDR1 LNHDA, CDR2 SQIVND (reference sequence). CDR3 DNA: TGTGCCAGTAGTCCCCGTGAACAGCCATGTGAAAAACTGTTTTTT. Translation gives CASSPREQPCEKLFF.

This clonotype was picked up many times. The rearrangement links TRBV7-6 to TRBJ1-6; the match to TRBD1 covers 9 bases. The length of the CDR3 is 17 residues. Trimming at V came to 5 bases and at J to 5 bases, leaving 10 bases not matched to a gene. Germline V gene data show CDR1 as SGHVS and CDR2 as FNYEAQ. CDR3 protein: CASSATVGTGNNSPLHF. The DNA of the CDR3 is TGTGCCAGCAGCGCTACGGTCGGGACAGGGAATAATTCACCCCTCCACTTT.

This clonotype occurred a few times. CDR3 region: CASKENRGRSYEQYF. DNA for the CDR3: TGTGCCAGCAAGGAAAACAGGGGCCGCTCCTACGAGCAGTACTTC. V usage is TRBV12-3 or TRBV12-4 and J usage is TRBJ2-7, with TRBD1 identical over 7 bases. The length of the CDR3 is 15 residues. V trimming: 7 bases; J trimming: 0 bases; junction bases outside the gene matches: 9.

The rearrangement links TRBV2 to TRBJ1-5; D possibly corresponds to TRBD1 (6 bases). The CDR3 sequence is 15 residues long. The germline V and J ends were trimmed by 7 bases and 3 bases, with 16 bases remaining between them. Per germline, CDR1 SNHLY and CDR2 FYNNEI. CDR3 DNA: TGTGCCAGCAATAAGGACGGGGGCATCAATCAGCCCCAGCATTTT. Amino acid sequence: CASNKDGGINQPQHF. The whole variable domain, remainder taken from reference TRBV2 and TRBJ1-5, is EPEVTQTPSHQVTQMGQEVILRCVPISNHLYFYWYRQILGQKVEFLVSFYNNEISEKSEIFDDQFSVERPDGSNFTLKIRSTKLEDSAMYFCASNKDGGINQPQHFGDGTRLSIL.